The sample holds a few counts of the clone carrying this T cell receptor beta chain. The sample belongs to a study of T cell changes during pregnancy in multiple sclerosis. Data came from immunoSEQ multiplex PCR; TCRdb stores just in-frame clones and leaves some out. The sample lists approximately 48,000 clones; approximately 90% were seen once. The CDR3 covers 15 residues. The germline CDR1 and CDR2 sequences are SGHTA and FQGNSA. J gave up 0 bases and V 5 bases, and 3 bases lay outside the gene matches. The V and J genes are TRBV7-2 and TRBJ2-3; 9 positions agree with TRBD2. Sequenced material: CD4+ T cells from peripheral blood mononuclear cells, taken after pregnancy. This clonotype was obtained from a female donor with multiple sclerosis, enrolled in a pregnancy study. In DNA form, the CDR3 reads TGTGCCAGCAGCATAAGCGGGAGGAGCACAGATACGCAGTATTTT. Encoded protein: CASSISGRSTDTQYF.